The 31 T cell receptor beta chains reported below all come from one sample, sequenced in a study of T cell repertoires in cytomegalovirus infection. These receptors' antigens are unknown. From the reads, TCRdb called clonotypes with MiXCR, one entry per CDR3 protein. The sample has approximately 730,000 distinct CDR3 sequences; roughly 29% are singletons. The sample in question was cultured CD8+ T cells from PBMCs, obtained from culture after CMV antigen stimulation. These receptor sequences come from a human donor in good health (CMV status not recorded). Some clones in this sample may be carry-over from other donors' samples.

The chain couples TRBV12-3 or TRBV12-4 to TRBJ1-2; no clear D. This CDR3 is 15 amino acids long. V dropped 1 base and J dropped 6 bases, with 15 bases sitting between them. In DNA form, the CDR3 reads TGTGCCAGCAGTTTAGTAGGCAGCCTGGAGGATGGCTACACCTTC. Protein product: CASSLVGSLEDGYTF.

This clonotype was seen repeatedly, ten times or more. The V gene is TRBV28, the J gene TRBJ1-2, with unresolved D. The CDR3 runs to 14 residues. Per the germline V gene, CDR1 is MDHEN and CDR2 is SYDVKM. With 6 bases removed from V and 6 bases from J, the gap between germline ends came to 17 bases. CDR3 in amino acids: CASSQRPGVHGYTF. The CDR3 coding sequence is TGTGCCAGCAGCCAAAGGCCCGGGGTTCATGGCTACACCTTC.

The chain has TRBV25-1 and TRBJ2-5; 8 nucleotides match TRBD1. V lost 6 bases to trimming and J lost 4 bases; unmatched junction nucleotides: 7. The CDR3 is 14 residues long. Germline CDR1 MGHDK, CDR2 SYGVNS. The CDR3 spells CASSVGQGPETQYF. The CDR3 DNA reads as TGTGCCAGCAGCGTCGGACAGGGTCCAGAGACCCAGTACTTC.

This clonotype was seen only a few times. CDR3 DNA: TGTGCCAGCAGTTACTCTGGTACCAGCCTTAATTCACCCCTCCACTTT. Translation: CASSYSGTSLNSPLHF. The rearrangement links TRBV6-5 to TRBJ1-6; D ambiguous. The CDR3 is 16 amino acids. The V and J ends lost 0 bases and 6 bases respectively, with 12 bases between them. Germline CDR1 is MNHEY and CDR2 is SVGAGI.

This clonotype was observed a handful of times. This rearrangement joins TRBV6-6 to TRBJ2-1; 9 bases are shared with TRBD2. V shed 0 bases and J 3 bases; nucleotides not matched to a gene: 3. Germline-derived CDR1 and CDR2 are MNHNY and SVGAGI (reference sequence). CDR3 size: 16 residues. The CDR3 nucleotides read TGTGCCAGCAGTTACTCTACGCGGGGGGGCTACAATGAGCAGTTCTTC. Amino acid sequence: CASSYSTRGGYNEQFF.

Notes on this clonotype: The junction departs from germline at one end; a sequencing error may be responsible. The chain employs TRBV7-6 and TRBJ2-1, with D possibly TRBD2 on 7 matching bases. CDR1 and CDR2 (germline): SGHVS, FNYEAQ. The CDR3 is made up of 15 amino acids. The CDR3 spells CASSQKRGGYNEQFF. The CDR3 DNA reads TGTGCTAGCAGCCAAAAAAGGGGGGGGTACAATGAGCAGTTCTTC.

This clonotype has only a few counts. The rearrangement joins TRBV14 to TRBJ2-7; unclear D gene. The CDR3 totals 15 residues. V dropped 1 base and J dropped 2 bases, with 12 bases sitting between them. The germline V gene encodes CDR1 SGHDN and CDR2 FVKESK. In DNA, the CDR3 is TGTGCCAGCAGCCAAGGTGGAAGGGCTACCTACGAGCAGTACGTC. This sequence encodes CASSQGGRATYEQYV.

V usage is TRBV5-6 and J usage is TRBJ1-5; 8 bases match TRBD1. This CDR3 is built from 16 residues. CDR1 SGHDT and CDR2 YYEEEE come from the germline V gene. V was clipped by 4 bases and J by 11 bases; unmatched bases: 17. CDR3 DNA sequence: TGTGCCAGCAGCGCCCTACAGGGGGTAGGGTCACAGGCCCAGCATTTT. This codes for CASSALQGVGSQAQHF. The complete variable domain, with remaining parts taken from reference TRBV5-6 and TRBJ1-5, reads DAGVTQSPTHLIKTRGQQVTLRCSPKSGHDTVSWYQQALGQGPQFIFQYYEEEERQRGNFPDRFSGHQFPNYSSELNVNALLLGDSALYLCASSALQGVGSQAQHFGDGTRLSIL.

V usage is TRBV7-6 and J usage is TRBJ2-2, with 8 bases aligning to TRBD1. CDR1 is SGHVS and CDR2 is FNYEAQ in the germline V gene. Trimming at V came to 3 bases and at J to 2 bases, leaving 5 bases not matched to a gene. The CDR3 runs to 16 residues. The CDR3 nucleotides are TGTGCCAGCAGCTTCACGGGACAGGCCAACACCGGGGAGCTGTTTTTT. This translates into CASSFTGQANTGELFF.

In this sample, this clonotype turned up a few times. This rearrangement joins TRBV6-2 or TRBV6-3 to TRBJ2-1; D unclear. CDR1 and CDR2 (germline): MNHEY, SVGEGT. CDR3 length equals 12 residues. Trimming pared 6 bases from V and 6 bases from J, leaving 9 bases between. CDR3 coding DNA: TGTGCCAGCAGGCAAGGGCCCAATGAGCAGTTCTTC. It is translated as CASRQGPNEQFF.

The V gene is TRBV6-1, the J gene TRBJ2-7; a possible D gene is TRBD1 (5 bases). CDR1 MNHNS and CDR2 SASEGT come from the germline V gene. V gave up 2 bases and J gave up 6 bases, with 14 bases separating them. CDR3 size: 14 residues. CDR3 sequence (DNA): TGTGCCAGCAGTGAAAATGACAGTTTGTTCGAGCAGTACGTC. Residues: CASSENDSLFEQYV.

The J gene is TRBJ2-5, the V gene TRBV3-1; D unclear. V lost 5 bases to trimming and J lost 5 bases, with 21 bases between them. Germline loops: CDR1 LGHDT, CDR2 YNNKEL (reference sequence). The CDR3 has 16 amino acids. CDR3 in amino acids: CASSSIARRLPETQYF. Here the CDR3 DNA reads TGTGCCAGCAGCTCTATAGCTCGACGGCTCCCGGAGACCCAGTACTTC.

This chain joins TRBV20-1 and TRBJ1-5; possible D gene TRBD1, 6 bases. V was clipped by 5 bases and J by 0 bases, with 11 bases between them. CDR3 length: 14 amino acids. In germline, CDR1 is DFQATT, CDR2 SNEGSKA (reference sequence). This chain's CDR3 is CSAWTADSNQPQHF. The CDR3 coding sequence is TGCAGTGCTTGGACAGCTGATAGCAATCAGCCCCAGCATTTT.

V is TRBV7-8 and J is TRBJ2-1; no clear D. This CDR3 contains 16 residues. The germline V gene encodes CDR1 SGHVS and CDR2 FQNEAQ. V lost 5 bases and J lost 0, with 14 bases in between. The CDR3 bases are TGTGCCAGCAGCCCCAGAGCGATGACCTCCTACAATGAGCAGTTCTTC. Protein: CASSPRAMTSYNEQFF.

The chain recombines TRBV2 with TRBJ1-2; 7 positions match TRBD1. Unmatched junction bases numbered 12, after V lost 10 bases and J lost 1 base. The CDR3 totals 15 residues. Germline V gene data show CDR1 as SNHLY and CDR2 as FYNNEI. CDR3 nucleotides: TGTGCCACTGAACTAGGGGGCAGACTTAACTATGGCTACACCTTC. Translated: CATELGGRLNYGYTF.

CDR3 amino acids: CSARDQTSGGYEQYF. In DNA form, the CDR3 reads TGCAGTGCTAGAGATCAGACTAGCGGGGGATACGAGCAGTACTTC. This rearrangement joins TRBV20-1 to TRBJ2-7; TRBD2 agrees at 12 bases. The germline gives CDR1 DFQATT, CDR2 SNEGSKA (reference sequence). Unmatched junction bases numbered 4, after V lost 0 bases and J lost 4 bases. The CDR3 contains 15 residues.

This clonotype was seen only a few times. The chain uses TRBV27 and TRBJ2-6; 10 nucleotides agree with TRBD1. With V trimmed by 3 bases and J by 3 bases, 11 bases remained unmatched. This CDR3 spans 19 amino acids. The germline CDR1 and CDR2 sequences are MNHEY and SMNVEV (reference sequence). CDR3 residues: CASSFLPGTGVLGANVLTF. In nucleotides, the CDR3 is TGTGCCAGCAGTTTTCTCCCCGGGACAGGGGTTCTTGGGGCCAACGTCCTGACTTTC.

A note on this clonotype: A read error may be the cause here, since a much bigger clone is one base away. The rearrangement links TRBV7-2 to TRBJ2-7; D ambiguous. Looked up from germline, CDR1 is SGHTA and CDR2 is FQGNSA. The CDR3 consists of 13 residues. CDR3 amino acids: CACSPSGFYEQYF. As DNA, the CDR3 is TGTGCCTGCAGCCCCTCGGGCTTCTACGAGCAGTACTTC.

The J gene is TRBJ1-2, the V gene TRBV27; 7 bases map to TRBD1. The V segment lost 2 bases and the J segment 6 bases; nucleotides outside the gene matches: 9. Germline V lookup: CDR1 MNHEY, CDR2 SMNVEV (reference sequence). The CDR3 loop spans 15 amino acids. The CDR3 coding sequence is TGTGCCAGCAGTTTAGGCCCTCGTGACAGGGATGGCTACACCTTC. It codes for CASSLGPRDRDGYTF.

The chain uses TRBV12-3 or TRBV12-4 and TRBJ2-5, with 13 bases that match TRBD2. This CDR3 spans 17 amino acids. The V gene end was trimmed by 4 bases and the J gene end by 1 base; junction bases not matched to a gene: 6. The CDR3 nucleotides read TGTGCCAGCAGTTCATCGGGACTAGCGGGGCTCCAAGAGACCCAGTACTTC. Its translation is CASSSSGLAGLQETQYF.

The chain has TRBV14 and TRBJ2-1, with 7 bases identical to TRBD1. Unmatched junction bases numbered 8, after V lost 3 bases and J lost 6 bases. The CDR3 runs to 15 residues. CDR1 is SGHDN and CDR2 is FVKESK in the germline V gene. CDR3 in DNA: TGTGCCAGCAGCCACAGGCAGGGGGTTCGCAATGAGCAGTTCTTC. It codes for CASSHRQGVRNEQFF.

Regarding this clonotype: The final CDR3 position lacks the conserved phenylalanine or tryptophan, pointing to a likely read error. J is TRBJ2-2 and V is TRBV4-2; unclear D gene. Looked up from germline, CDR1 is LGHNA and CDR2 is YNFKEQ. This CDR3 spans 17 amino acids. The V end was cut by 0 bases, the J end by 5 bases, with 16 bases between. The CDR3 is CASSQDLPGRATGELFS. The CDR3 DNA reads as TGTGCCAGCAGCCAAGATCTTCCGGGCCGGGCAACCGGGGAGCTGTTTTCT.

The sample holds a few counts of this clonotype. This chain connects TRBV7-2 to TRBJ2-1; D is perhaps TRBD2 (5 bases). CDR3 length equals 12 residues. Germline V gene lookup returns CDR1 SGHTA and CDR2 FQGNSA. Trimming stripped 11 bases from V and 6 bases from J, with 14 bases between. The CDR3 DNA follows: TGTGCCTCGCGGGCCGTTTTCAATGAGCAGTTCTTC. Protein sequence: CASRAVFNEQFF.

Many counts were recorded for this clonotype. CDR3 bases: TGTGCCAGCATCCTGTCGGGCACAGATACGCAGTATTTT. Its translation: CASILSGTDTQYF. This sequence joins TRBV11-2 and TRBJ2-3; no firm D call. In germline, CDR1 is SGHAT, CDR2 FQNNGV. The CDR3 length is 13 residues. Trimming stripped 7 bases from V and 1 base from J, with 9 bases between.

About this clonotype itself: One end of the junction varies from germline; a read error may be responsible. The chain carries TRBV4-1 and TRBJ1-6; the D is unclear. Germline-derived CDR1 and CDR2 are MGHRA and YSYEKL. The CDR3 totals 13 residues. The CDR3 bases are TGCGCCAACAGCCAAGGGCGAAATTCACCCCTCCACTTT. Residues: CANSQGRNSPLHF.

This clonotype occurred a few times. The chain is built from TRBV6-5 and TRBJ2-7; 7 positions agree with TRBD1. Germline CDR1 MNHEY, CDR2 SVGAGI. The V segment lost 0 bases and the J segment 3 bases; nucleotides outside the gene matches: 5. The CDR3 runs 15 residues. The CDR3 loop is CASSYSRGPGYEQYV. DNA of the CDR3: TGTGCCAGCAGTTACTCGAGGGGGCCGGGCTACGAGCAGTACGTC.

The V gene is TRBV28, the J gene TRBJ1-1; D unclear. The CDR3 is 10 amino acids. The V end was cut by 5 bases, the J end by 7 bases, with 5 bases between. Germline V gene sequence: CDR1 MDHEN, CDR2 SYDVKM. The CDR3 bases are TGTGCCAGCAGTCGTTATGAAGCTTTCTTT. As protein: CASSRYEAFF.

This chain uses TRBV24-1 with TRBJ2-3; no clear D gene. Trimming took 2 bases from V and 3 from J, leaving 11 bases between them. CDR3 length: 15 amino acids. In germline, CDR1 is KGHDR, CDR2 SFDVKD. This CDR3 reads CATSDSGPITDTQYF. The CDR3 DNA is TGTGCCACCAGTGATTCTGGACCAATAACAGATACGCAGTATTTT.

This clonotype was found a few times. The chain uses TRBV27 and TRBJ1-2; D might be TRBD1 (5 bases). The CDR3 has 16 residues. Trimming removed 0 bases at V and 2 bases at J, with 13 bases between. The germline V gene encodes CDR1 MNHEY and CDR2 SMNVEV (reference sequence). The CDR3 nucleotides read TGTGCCAGCAGTTTATCTGGGGGGTCCGACAACTATGGCTACACCTTC. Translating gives CASSLSGGSDNYGYTF.

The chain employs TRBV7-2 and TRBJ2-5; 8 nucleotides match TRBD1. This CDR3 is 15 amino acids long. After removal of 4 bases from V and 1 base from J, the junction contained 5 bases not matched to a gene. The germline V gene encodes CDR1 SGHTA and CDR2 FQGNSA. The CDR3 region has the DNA TGTGCCAGCAGCTACAGGGGGTTCACCCAAGAGACCCAGTACTTC. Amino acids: CASSYRGFTQETQYF.

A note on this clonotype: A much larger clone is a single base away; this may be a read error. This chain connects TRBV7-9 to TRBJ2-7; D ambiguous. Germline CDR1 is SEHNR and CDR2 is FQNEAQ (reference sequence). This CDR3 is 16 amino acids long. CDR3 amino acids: CASSSSKGLNPYELYF. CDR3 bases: TGTGCCAGCAGCTCCTCCAAGGGCCTAAATCCCTACGAGCTGTACTTC.